One and the same sample provided the 20 T cell receptor beta chains below, sequenced in a study of high-grade serous ovarian cancer treatment subgroups. Sequencing used immunoSEQ multiplex PCR; TCRdb keeps in-frame clones, though not all of them. The sample shows about 10,000 clones, around 65% of them seen only once. Tumor samples were taken before definitive surgery or chemotherapy. Sample: tumor tissue. The receptor source for this set is a human donor with high-grade serous ovarian cancer.

The CDR3 coding sequence is TGTGCCAGATCACCGGGCCGGGACAGGGGGCGCTTCTTTGGAAACACCATATATTTT. This translates into CARSPGRDRGRFFGNTIYF. The gene calls are TRBV21-1 and TRBJ1-3; the listed D gene, TRBD1, was not tested against the DNA. TRBV21-1 is annotated as a pseudogene. This CDR3 contains 19 residues.

The chain has TRBV11-3 and TRBJ2-4; 7 bases align to TRBD2. V trimming: 4 bases; J trimming: 0 bases; junction bases outside the gene matches: 3. Germline assignment: CDR1 SGHNT and CDR2 YENEEA. This CDR3 is 15 amino acids long. For the CDR3, the DNA is TGTGCCAGCAGCTCTAGCGGTCTAGCCAAAAACATTCAGTACTTC. As protein: CASSSSGLAKNIQYF.

This clone has only a few counts. This chain connects TRBV4-3 to TRBJ2-7; D call uncertain. The CDR3 sequence is 14 residues long. Germline CDR1 and CDR2: LGHNA and YSLEER. Trimming cost V 4 bases and J 2 bases, with 12 bases left between them. Written as DNA, the CDR3 is TGCGCCAGCAGCCCCCGGGTGACGGCCTACGAGCAGTACTTC. Protein: CASSPRVTAYEQYF.

This clone was detected a few times. V and J are TRBV13 and TRBJ2-1, with 9 bases lining up with TRBD1. J lost 6 bases, V lost 5 bases, and 11 bases had no gene match. The CDR3 runs to 16 residues. The germline V gene encodes CDR1 PRHDT and CDR2 FYEKMQ (reference sequence). CDR3 residues: CASSRLGGTGFNEQFF. CDR3 DNA: TGTGCCAGCAGCCGACTAGGGGGGACAGGGTTCAATGAGCAGTTCTTC.

The chain couples TRBV27 to TRBJ1-5; 7 bases fit TRBD1. The CDR3 covers 14 residues. The ends lost 10 bases at V and 6 bases at J; junction bases unmatched: 12. Germline loops: CDR1 MNHEY, CDR2 SMNVEV (reference sequence). DNA of the CDR3: TGTGCCACCTGGAAAGGGGGCGCGGGTCAGCCCCAGCATTTT. It encodes CATWKGGAGQPQHF.

Points on this clone: An end of the junction does not agree with germline; a read error may underlie this. The rearrangement joins TRBV10-3 to TRBJ1-4; 8 bases align to TRBD1. The CDR3 is 16 residues long. Germline V gene data show CDR1 as ENHRY and CDR2 as SYGVKD. This CDR3 reads CAISESPAGGPKKLFF. In DNA, the CDR3 is TGTGCCATCAGCGAGTCCCCGGCAGGGGGCCCCAAAAAACTGTTTTTT.

The CDR3 DNA is TGTGCCAGCAGCTCCACAGGGAGCTCCTACGAGCAGTACTTC. Translated, it gives CASSSTGSSYEQYF. This chain uses TRBV5-6 with TRBJ2-7, with D possibly being TRBD1 (6 bases). V shed 3 bases and J shed 0 bases, with 10 bases lying between them. Germline V gives CDR1 SGHDT, CDR2 YYEEEE. The CDR3 runs to 14 residues.

The table lists this clone with a few counts. The chain couples TRBV6-6 to TRBJ1-3, with D maybe TRBD1 (6 bases). Germline CDR1 reads MNHNY; CDR2 reads SVGAGI (reference sequence). V lost 5 bases to trimming and J lost 0 bases, with 11 bases between them. There are 15 residues in the CDR3. DNA for the CDR3: TGTGCCAGCAGTGCCGGACAGTTCTCTGGAAACACCATATATTTT. Its protein is CASSAGQFSGNTIYF.

V is TRBV27 and J is TRBJ1-1, with TRBD1 matching over 9 bases. This CDR3 spans 14 amino acids. V lost 3 bases and J lost 5; bases outside the gene matches: 4. Germline-derived CDR1 and CDR2 are MNHEY and SMNVEV (reference sequence). This chain's CDR3 is CASSFLTGGTEAFF. CDR3 nucleotides: TGTGCCAGCAGTTTTCTGACAGGGGGTACTGAAGCTTTCTTT.

V gene TRBV7-2 combines with J gene TRBJ2-1; TRBD2 aligns across 7 bases. Per the germline V gene, CDR1 is SGHTA and CDR2 is FQGNSA. V shed 3 bases and J 9 bases; nucleotides not matched to a gene: 2. This CDR3 is built from 12 residues. This CDR3 is CASSFPGGEQFF. Here the CDR3 DNA reads TGTGCCAGCAGCTTCCCGGGGGGTGAGCAGTTCTTC.

The chain links TRBV11-3 to TRBJ2-1; the match to TRBD1 covers 9 bases. This CDR3 contains 17 residues. Per the germline V gene, CDR1 is SGHNT and CDR2 is YENEEA. V was clipped by 0 bases and J by 12 bases; unmatched bases: 15. CDR3 sequence reads: CASSLDGEQGATAGQFF. The CDR3 DNA follows: TGTGCCAGCAGCTTAGATGGGGAACAGGGGGCTACCGCTGGGCAGTTCTTC.

The rearrangement joins TRBV5-6 to TRBJ1-5; 7 bases agree with TRBD1. V gave up 0 bases and J gave up 6 bases; unmatched junction bases: 3. The CDR3 extends over 14 amino acids. CDR1 and CDR2 from the germline V gene are SGHDT and YYEEEE. CDR3 in amino acids: CASSLGGGGQPQHF. The CDR3 nucleotides read TGTGCCAGCAGCTTGGGAGGGGGCGGTCAGCCCCAGCATTTT.

The chain joins TRBV5-1 to TRBJ2-7; 7 bases are shared with TRBD1. This CDR3 comprises 16 residues. V gave up 0 bases and J gave up 12 bases; unmatched junction bases: 18. Germline V lookup: CDR1 SGHRS, CDR2 YFSETQ. CDR3 sequence reads: CASSLGDSFSLLMWYF. CDR3 coding DNA: TGCGCCAGCAGCTTGGGGGACAGTTTTTCCCTCCTAATGTGGTACTTC. Together with reference TRBV5-1 and TRBJ2-7, the CDR3 gives the full variable domain: KAGVTQTPRYLIKTRGQQVTLSCSPISGHRSVSWYQQTPGQGLQFLFEYFSETQRNKGNFPGRFSGRQFSNSRSEMNVSTLELGDSALYLCASSLGDSFSLLMWYFGPGTRLTVT.

The chain joins TRBV29-1 to TRBJ2-7, with 7 bases matching TRBD2. Trimming took 4 bases from V and 0 from J; bases not matched to a gene: 6. The CDR3 consists of 14 residues. The germline V gene encodes CDR1 SQVTM and CDR2 ANQGSEA. The CDR3 reads CSVAMGGSSYEQYF. CDR3 sequence (DNA): TGCAGCGTTGCAATGGGCGGGAGCTCCTACGAGCAGTACTTC.

V is TRBV27 and J is TRBJ2-7, with 10 bases that match TRBD2. Per germline, CDR1 MNHEY and CDR2 SMNVEV (reference sequence). Trimming removed 5 bases from V and 4 bases from J; junction bases left unmatched: 2. The CDR3 length is 13 residues. CDR3 in amino acids: CASSPAGGYEQYF. The CDR3 region has the DNA TGTGCCAGCAGTCCAGCGGGAGGGTACGAGCAGTACTTC.

The V and J genes are TRBV28 and TRBJ1-2; D not certain. Germline V gene lookup returns CDR1 MDHEN and CDR2 SYDVKM. The CDR3 consists of 14 residues. The V gene lost 2 bases and the J gene lost 3 bases, with 10 bases spanning the gap. DNA of the CDR3: TGTGCCAGCAGTTTACCCAGACATGACTATGGCTACACCTTC. The encoded protein is CASSLPRHDYGYTF.

The chain links TRBV10-3 to TRBJ2-4, with unresolved D. CDR3 length equals 16 residues. Germline CDR1 and CDR2: ENHRY and SYGVKD. V shed 0 bases and J shed 1 base, with 10 bases lying between them. The CDR3 DNA reads TGTGCCATCAGTGAGTCGAGTCGAGCGGCCAAAAACATTCAGTACTTC. It specifies CAISESSRAAKNIQYF.

This clone was detected once. The chain is built from TRBV6-5 and TRBJ1-5; D is ambiguous. This CDR3 is 13 amino acids long. The germline V gene has CDR1 MNHEY and CDR2 SVGAGI. The V end was cut by 6 bases, the J end by 3 bases, with 9 bases between. As DNA, the CDR3 is TGTGCCAGCAGCGGAAGGGACAATCAGCCCCAGCATTTT. Amino acids: CASSGRDNQPQHF.

V and J are TRBV7-2 and TRBJ2-7; 9 bases are a match to TRBD2. V shed 0 bases and J 7 bases; nucleotides not matched to a gene: 13. The CDR3 spans 17 residues. Germline CDR1 is SGHTA and CDR2 is FQGNSA. Here the CDR3 reads CASSLAQASGTHLEQYF. DNA of the CDR3: TGTGCCAGCAGCTTAGCGCAGGCTAGCGGGACCCATTTAGAGCAGTACTTC.

As DNA, the CDR3 is TGTGCCAGCAGCTTAGCGTACGGGACAGAGACCTACGAGCAGTACTTC. It codes for CASSLAYGTETYEQYF. This chain uses TRBV7-6 with TRBJ2-7, with 7 positions matching TRBD1. The J segment lost 2 bases and the V segment lost 0 bases, leaving 7 bases of the junction unmatched. The CDR3 length is 16 residues. CDR1 SGHVS and CDR2 FNYEAQ come from the germline V gene.